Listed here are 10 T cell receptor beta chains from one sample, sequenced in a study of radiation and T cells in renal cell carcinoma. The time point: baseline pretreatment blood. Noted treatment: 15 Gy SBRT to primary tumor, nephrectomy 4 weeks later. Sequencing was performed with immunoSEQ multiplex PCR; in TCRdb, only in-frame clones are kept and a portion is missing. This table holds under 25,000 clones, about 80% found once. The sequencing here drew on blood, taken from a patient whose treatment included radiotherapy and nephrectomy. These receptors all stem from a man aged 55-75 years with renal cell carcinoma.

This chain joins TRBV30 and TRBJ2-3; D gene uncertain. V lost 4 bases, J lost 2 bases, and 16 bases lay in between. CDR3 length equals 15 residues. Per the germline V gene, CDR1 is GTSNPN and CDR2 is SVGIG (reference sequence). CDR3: CAWTNGYSFTDTQYF. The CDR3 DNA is TGTGCCTGGACCAACGGGTATTCCTTCACAGATACGCAGTATTTT.

The CDR3 region is CASSPTRQGNTGNTIYF. The CDR3 DNA reads as TGCGCCAGCAGCCCGACCCGACAGGGAAATACCGGAAACACCATATATTTT. The chain is built from TRBV4-1 and TRBJ1-3; 7 nucleotides line up with TRBD1. Trimming removed 4 bases from V and 4 bases from J; junction bases left unmatched: 13. The CDR3 length is 17 residues. Germline values: CDR1 MGHRA, CDR2 YSYEKL.

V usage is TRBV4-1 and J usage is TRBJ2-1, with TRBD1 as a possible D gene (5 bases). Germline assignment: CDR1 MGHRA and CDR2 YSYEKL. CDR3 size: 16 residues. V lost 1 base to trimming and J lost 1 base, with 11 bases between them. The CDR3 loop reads CASSQGQGRSYNEQFF. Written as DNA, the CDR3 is TGCGCCAGCAGCCAAGGTCAGGGTAGATCCTACAATGAGCAGTTCTTC.

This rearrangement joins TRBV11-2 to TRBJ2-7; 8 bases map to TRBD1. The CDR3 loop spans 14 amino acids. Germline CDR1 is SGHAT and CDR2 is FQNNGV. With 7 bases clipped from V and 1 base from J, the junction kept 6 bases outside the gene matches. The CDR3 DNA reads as TGTGCCAGCACCGGACAGGGTAGGTCCTACGAGCAGTACTTC. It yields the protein CASTGQGRSYEQYF.

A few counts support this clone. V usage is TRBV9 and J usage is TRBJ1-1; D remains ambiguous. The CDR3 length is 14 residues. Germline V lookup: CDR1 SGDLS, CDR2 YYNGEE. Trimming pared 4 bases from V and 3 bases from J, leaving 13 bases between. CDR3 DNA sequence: TGTGCCAGCAGCCCTCCGGGATCCTACACTGAAGCTTTCTTT. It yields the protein CASSPPGSYTEAFF.

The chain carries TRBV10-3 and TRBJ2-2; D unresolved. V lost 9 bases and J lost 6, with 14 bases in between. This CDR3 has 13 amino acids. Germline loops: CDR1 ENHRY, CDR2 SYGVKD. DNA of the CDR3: TGTGCCATTCTATTTTCCCCACCCGGGGAGCTGTTTTTT. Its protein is CAILFSPPGELFF.

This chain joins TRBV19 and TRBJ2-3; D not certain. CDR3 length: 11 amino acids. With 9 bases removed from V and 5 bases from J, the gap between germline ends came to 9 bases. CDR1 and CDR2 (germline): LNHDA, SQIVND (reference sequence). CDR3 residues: CASQGGDTQYF. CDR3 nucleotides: TGTGCCAGCCAAGGTGGAGATACGCAGTATTTT.

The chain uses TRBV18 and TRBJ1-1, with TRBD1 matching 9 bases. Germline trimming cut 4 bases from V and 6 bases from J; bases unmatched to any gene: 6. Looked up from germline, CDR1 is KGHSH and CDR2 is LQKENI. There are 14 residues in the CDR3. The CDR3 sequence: CASSHRTGDPEAFF. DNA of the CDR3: TGTGCCAGCTCACATAGGACAGGGGATCCTGAAGCTTTCTTT.

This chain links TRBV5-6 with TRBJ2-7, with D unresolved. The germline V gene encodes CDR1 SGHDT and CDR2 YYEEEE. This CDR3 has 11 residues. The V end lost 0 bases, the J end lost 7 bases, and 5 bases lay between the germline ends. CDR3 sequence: CASSLAREQYF. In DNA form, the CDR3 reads TGTGCCAGCAGCTTGGCTCGGGAGCAGTACTTC.

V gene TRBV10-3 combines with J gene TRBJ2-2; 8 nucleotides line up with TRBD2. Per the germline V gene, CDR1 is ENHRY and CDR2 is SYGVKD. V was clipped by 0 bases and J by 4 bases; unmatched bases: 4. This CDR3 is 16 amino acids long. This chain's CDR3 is CAISESGAGGTGELFF. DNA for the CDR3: TGTGCCATCAGTGAGTCCGGTGCGGGAGGCACCGGGGAGCTGTTTTTT.